Following are 31 T cell receptor beta chains from one sample sequenced in a study of identical twins. TCRdb called the 5' RACE reads again in MiXCR, with one record for every CDR3 protein. The repertoire holds about 190,000 distinct CDR3 sequences, with roughly 15% as singletons. The same data also went into a second study, on T cells expressing NK-cell markers.

The sample taken for sequencing was CD8+ T cells sorted from blood. The receptors were sampled from a woman younger than 35 in good health.

This clonotype was counted only a few times. This sequence joins TRBV12-3 or TRBV12-4 and TRBJ2-5; a weak D match, TRBD2 (5 bases). With 2 bases removed from V and 2 bases from J, the gap between germline ends came to 12 bases. The CDR3 is 15 amino acids. CDR3 nucleotide sequence: TGTGCCAGCAGTTTAATAGCGTCTCCTCAAGAGACCCAGTACTTC. It encodes CASSLIASPQETQYF.

There are a few counts of this clonotype. The gene calls are TRBV5-1 and TRBJ1-1; tentative D call: TRBD1 (5 bases). Germline assignment: CDR1 SGHRS and CDR2 YFSETQ. This CDR3 is built from 13 residues. Trimming pared 4 bases from V and 6 bases from J, leaving 13 bases between. The CDR3 DNA follows: TGCGCCAGCAGCCACAGGTGGTCGGCTGAAGCTTTCTTT. This codes for CASSHRWSAEAFF.

In the case of this clonotype: Given a much more abundant clone one base away, this may be a read error. The chain combines TRBV5-1 with TRBJ2-7; 11 bases agree with TRBD1. The CDR3 totals 14 residues. V lost 3 bases to trimming and J lost 3 bases; unmatched junction nucleotides: 2. Germline CDR1 SGHRS, CDR2 YFSETQ. CDR3 protein: CASSWGTGGYEQYF. Written as DNA, the CDR3 is TGCGCCAGCAGCTGGGGGACAGGGGGCTACGAGCAGTACTTC.

There are a few counts of this clonotype. This chain joins TRBV11-1 and TRBJ2-1, with 7 bases fitting TRBD1. The CDR3 spans 18 residues. Germline V gene lookup returns CDR1 SGHAT and CDR2 FQDESV (reference sequence). J gave up 2 bases and V 5 bases, and 15 bases lay outside the gene matches. This CDR3 reads CASSAPARGIPPYNEQFF. The CDR3 DNA follows: TGTGCCAGCAGCGCGCCTGCCAGGGGGATACCTCCCTACAATGAGCAGTTCTTC.

This clonotype showed up just a few times. The rearrangement links TRBV4-1 to TRBJ1-1; D is unclear. The length of the CDR3 is 13 residues. V was pared by 2 bases and J by 6 bases, with 10 bases between. Looked up from germline, CDR1 is MGHRA and CDR2 is YSYEKL. The CDR3 is CASSQPNYPEAFF. CDR3 nucleotide sequence: TGCGCCAGCAGCCAACCGAATTATCCTGAAGCTTTCTTT.

The chain is built from TRBV19 and TRBJ2-1; no definite D call. Germline CDR1 and CDR2: LNHDA and SQIVND (reference sequence). The V and J ends lost 1 base and 7 bases respectively, with 8 bases between them. The CDR3 covers 13 residues. Written as DNA, the CDR3 is TGTGCCAGTAGTATAGTCAGGTGGAATGAGCAGTTCTTC. Protein sequence: CASSIVRWNEQFF.

V usage is TRBV4-2 and J usage is TRBJ2-1; TRBD1 or TRBD2 may be the D gene (5 bases each). The V and J ends lost 0 bases and 8 bases respectively, with 14 bases between them. Germline V gives CDR1 LGHNA, CDR2 YNFKEQ. There are 15 residues in the CDR3. The CDR3 coding sequence is TGTGCCAGCAGCCAAGATGGGGGAAGGAACGATGAGCAGTTCTTC. Translation gives CASSQDGGRNDEQFF.

This clonotype showed up just a few times. V and J are TRBV29-1 and TRBJ2-1, with TRBD2 identical over 7 bases. Germline V gives CDR1 SQVTM, CDR2 ANQGSEA. This CDR3 has 17 residues. The V and J ends lost 1 base and 2 bases, in that order; junction bases with no gene match: 11. The CDR3 here is CSVEGLFLADTYNEQFF. CDR3 in DNA: TGCAGCGTTGAAGGCTTATTTCTAGCGGATACCTACAATGAGCAGTTCTTC.

This clonotype was found a few times. The chain links TRBV4-3 to TRBJ2-7; maybe TRBD2 (5 bases). Germline lookup yields CDR1 LGHNA and CDR2 YSLEER. With 3 bases removed from V and 4 bases from J, the gap between germline ends came to 10 bases. The CDR3 has 13 amino acids. The CDR3 nucleotides read TGCGCCAGCAGCCAGAGTAGCGAGTACGAGCAGTACTTC. Protein: CASSQSSEYEQYF.

This clonotype has more than one count but fewer than ten. This chain joins TRBV5-1 and TRBJ2-7, with D possibly TRBD2 on 6 matching bases. The CDR3 is made up of 12 amino acids. Trimming pared 3 bases from V and 3 bases from J, leaving 7 bases between. Germline V gene sequence: CDR1 SGHRS, CDR2 YFSETQ. The CDR3 sequence is CASSWDFYEQYF. As DNA, the CDR3 is TGCGCCAGCAGCTGGGACTTCTACGAGCAGTACTTC.

There are a few counts of this clonotype. The rearrangement uses TRBV6-2 or TRBV6-3 and TRBJ2-1; D is unclear. V was cut by 5 bases and J by 10 bases, with 24 bases left in between. CDR3 length equals 16 residues. Per the germline V gene, CDR1 is MNHEY and CDR2 is SVGEGT. CDR3 residues: CASSRPPRVDGVEQFF. The CDR3 DNA is TGTGCCAGCAGTCGCCCCCCGAGAGTTGATGGAGTCGAGCAGTTCTTC.

This sequence joins TRBV6-1 and TRBJ2-1; D perhaps matches TRBD1 (5 bases). Germline V CDR1 and CDR2: MNHNS, SASEGT. The V gene lost 10 bases and the J gene lost 6 bases, with 19 bases spanning the gap. The CDR3 sequence is 14 residues long. CDR3 sequence: CATRAWGELNEQFF. The CDR3 DNA follows: TGTGCCACCAGGGCATGGGGCGAGCTCAATGAGCAGTTCTTC.

By its share, this clonotype is medium-sized. This CDR3 is CSARVGDTEAFF. CDR3 bases: TGCAGTGCTAGAGTAGGGGACACTGAAGCTTTCTTT. The chain has TRBV20-1 and TRBJ1-1; possibly TRBD1 for D (5 bases). Looked up from germline, CDR1 is DFQATT and CDR2 is SNEGSKA (reference sequence). CDR3 length: 12 amino acids. With 1 base removed from V and 3 bases from J, the gap between germline ends came to 6 bases.

V is TRBV6-1 and J is TRBJ2-1; the D is unclear. V was cut by 5 bases and J by 2 bases, with 10 bases left in between. The CDR3 runs to 14 residues. CDR1 is MNHNS and CDR2 is SASEGT in the germline V gene. CDR3 loop: CASSPGETYNEQFF. The CDR3 DNA reads TGTGCCAGCAGTCCGGGCGAAACCTACAATGAGCAGTTCTTC.

This chain uses TRBV27 with TRBJ1-1; D call uncertain. Germline V CDR1 and CDR2: MNHEY, SMNVEV (reference sequence). V lost 6 bases to trimming and J lost 4 bases, with 12 bases between them. The CDR3 loop spans 13 amino acids. CDR3 amino acids: CASRLVGTTEAFF. The CDR3 bases are TGTGCCAGCAGGCTTGTGGGCACCACTGAAGCTTTCTTT.

This sequence joins TRBV6-5 and TRBJ2-1, with 10 bases fitting TRBD1. The V and J ends lost 6 bases and 15 bases, in that order; junction bases with no gene match: 8. Per the germline V gene, CDR1 is MNHEY and CDR2 is SVGAGI. The CDR3 contains 12 residues. In DNA form, the CDR3 reads TGTGCCAGCAGCTCCGACAGGGGGCAGCTGTTCTTC. This codes for CASSSDRGQLFF.

CDR3: CAWSVVWNEQFF. The CDR3, as DNA: TGTGCCTGGAGTGTTGTATGGAATGAGCAGTTCTTC. The chain couples TRBV30 to TRBJ2-1; no clear D gene. This CDR3 is built from 12 residues. The germline CDR1 and CDR2 sequences are GTSNPN and SVGIG (reference sequence). V lost 0 bases, J lost 7 bases, and 7 bases lay in between.

The chain recombines TRBV5-6 with TRBJ1-1; weak D call: TRBD1 (5 bases). The CDR3 sequence is 12 residues long. Trimming removed 2 bases at V and 5 bases at J, with 7 bases between. Germline-derived CDR1 and CDR2 are SGHDT and YYEEEE. For the CDR3, the DNA is TGTGCCAGCAGCTTCGGGGCGACTGAAGCTTTCTTT. The encoded protein is CASSFGATEAFF.

The sample holds many counts of this clonotype. This sequence joins TRBV12-3 or TRBV12-4 and TRBJ2-1; 9 bases align to TRBD2. J was trimmed by 10 bases and V by 4 bases; bases with no gene match: 14. The CDR3 extends over 16 amino acids. CDR3 residues: CASSYNQIAGVREQFF. DNA for the CDR3: TGTGCCAGCAGTTACAACCAAATAGCGGGAGTTAGAGAGCAGTTCTTC.

The V and J genes are TRBV11-2 and TRBJ1-1, with unresolved D. Germline-derived CDR1 and CDR2 are SGHAT and FQNNGV. CDR3 size: 15 residues. Trimming left V 1 base short and J 0 bases short, with 9 bases between. CDR3 loop: CASSLVAGMNTEAFF. The CDR3 DNA reads TGTGCCAGCAGCTTAGTGGCGGGAATGAACACTGAAGCTTTCTTT.

This clonotype was seen a few times. The gene calls are TRBV6-1 and TRBJ2-1, with 13 positions matching TRBD2. The CDR3 is 15 amino acids. The J segment lost 3 bases and the V segment lost 6 bases, leaving 2 bases of the junction unmatched. The V gene's germline CDR1 is MNHNS and CDR2 SASEGT. CDR3 sequence: CASRLAGGFYNEQFF. As DNA, the CDR3 is TGTGCCAGCAGACTAGCGGGAGGGTTCTACAATGAGCAGTTCTTC.

The V and J genes are TRBV5-1 and TRBJ2-3, with TRBD2 as a possible D gene (6 bases). Trimming shortened V by 4 bases and J by 3 bases, and 15 bases separated the two germline ends. This CDR3 has 15 residues. Germline loops: CDR1 SGHRS, CDR2 YFSETQ. The CDR3 sequence: CASSASGFFTDTQYF. The CDR3 DNA sequence: TGCGCCAGCAGCGCGAGCGGGTTCTTTACAGATACGCAGTATTTT.

On this clonotype: Possible read error: a much larger clone is one base away. V usage is TRBV20-1 and J usage is TRBJ2-7; D may be TRBD1 (5 bases). Trimming pared 6 bases from V and 4 bases from J, leaving 10 bases between. The CDR3 consists of 11 residues. Germline V CDR1 and CDR2: DFQATT, SNEGSKA (reference sequence). The CDR3 region is CSARKGYEQYF. CDR3 sequence (DNA): TGCAGTGCCAGAAAGGGGTACGAGCAGTACTTC.

The rearrangement joins TRBV6-1 to TRBJ2-7, with a possible D match to TRBD1 (6 bases). The germline V gene encodes CDR1 MNHNS and CDR2 SASEGT. Trimming stripped 5 bases from V and 3 bases from J, with 17 bases between. The CDR3 contains 15 residues. CDR3: CASSPQATGVYEQYF. The CDR3 nucleotides are TGTGCCAGCAGTCCCCAAGCGACAGGTGTCTACGAGCAGTACTTC.

This clonotype was seen more than once but under ten times. The chain carries TRBV7-9 and TRBJ2-2, with D maybe TRBD1 (6 bases). V gave up 5 bases and J gave up 2 bases, with 15 bases separating them. CDR3 length: 16 residues. Germline assignment: CDR1 SEHNR and CDR2 FQNEAQ (reference sequence). Here the CDR3 reads CASSTSGVSNTGELFF. CDR3 DNA: TGTGCCAGCAGCACTTCAGGGGTTTCCAACACCGGGGAGCTGTTTTTT.

This clonotype has a handful of counts. J is TRBJ1-2 and V is TRBV21-1; TRBD1 was called by the table and not checked on the DNA. TRBV21-1 is classified as a pseudogene. CDR3 size: 16 residues. CDR3 loop: CASSFRSGGSKYGYTF. CDR3 in DNA: TGTGCCAGCAGCTTCCGGTCGGGGGGCTCAAAGTATGGCTACACCTTC.

This clonotype was counted ten times or more. The V gene is TRBV27, the J gene TRBJ2-1; 9 bases are shared with TRBD1. J lost 2 bases, V lost 5 bases, and 7 bases had no gene match. Germline V lookup: CDR1 MNHEY, CDR2 SMNVEV (reference sequence). CDR3 size: 16 residues. The chain's CDR3 is CASSQGQGITYNEQFF. In DNA form, the CDR3 reads TGTGCCAGCAGTCAGGGACAGGGTATTACCTACAATGAGCAGTTCTTC.

The chain has TRBV3-1 and TRBJ1-3, with D unresolved. Trimming pared 5 bases from V and 2 bases from J, leaving 13 bases between. The CDR3 extends over 15 amino acids. Per germline, CDR1 LGHDT and CDR2 YNNKEL (reference sequence). CDR3 protein: CASSREGLTGNTIYF. The DNA for the CDR3 is TGTGCCAGCAGCAGGGAGGGTTTGACTGGAAACACCATATATTTT.

This chain uses TRBV6-5 with TRBJ2-6; D unresolved. There are 13 residues in the CDR3. Germline CDR1 MNHEY, CDR2 SVGAGI. Trimming cost V 5 bases and J 4 bases, with 6 bases left between them. CDR3 bases: TGTGCCAGCAGTATACCGGGGGCCAACGTCCTGACTTTC. Amino acids: CASSIPGANVLTF.

The gene calls are TRBV21-1 and TRBJ2-2; TRBD2, the D gene given by the table, was not confirmed from the DNA. TRBV21-1 is a recognized pseudogene. The CDR3 is 20 residues long. The CDR3 region has the DNA TGTGCCAGCAGCACCTGGGAGACTAGCGGGAAACTCCCCAACACCGGGGAGCTGTTTTTT. Its protein is CASSTWETSGKLPNTGELFF.

The chain couples TRBV7-9 to TRBJ2-7; 11 nucleotides line up with TRBD2. The CDR3 runs to 17 residues. The V and J ends lost 3 bases and 0 bases, in that order; junction bases with no gene match: 7. Germline assignment: CDR1 SEHNR and CDR2 FQNEAQ (reference sequence). DNA of the CDR3: TGTGCCAGCAGCTTCTCTAGCGGGAGGTCATACTCCTACGAGCAGTACTTC. This sequence encodes CASSFSSGRSYSYEQYF.